The entry that follows covers one TCR beta chain sequence. Its antigen is still unknown. It was via CD45RO/CCR7/CD25/CD127/CD95/CD27 that CD4+ naive, central memory, regulatory and stem cell-like memory cells were sorted. Expressed TCRB transcripts got sequenced, as all isolated RNA was reverse transcribed. Using immunoSEQ multiplex PCR, the repertoire was profiled, and TCRdb retains in-frame clones only, with some absent. This sample has more than 250,000 clones; roughly 20% occur once, and the top ten carry about 0.028%. The record originates from a study of beta chain features in type 1 diabetes. Overall study: Examination covered some 99,000,000 sorted cells spanning all samples. Study results and caveats: Within the patient group, naive, central memory and Treg TCRB repertoires appeared more similar to each other than within healthy donors. Type 1 diabetes patients had VDJ junctions that carried fewer insertions and more deletions. Within each of all four CD4+ subsets, Type 1 diabetes patients had TCRB CDR3s that were moderately but significantly shorter.

The CDR3 extends over 14 amino acids. Trimming shortened V by 5 bases and J by 4 bases, and 12 bases separated the two germline ends. Germline-derived CDR1 and CDR2 are MDHEN and SYDVKM. What was sequenced was naive CD4+ T cells from blood. The sequence was obtained from a woman aged 40 to 49 with type 1 diabetes. The chain links TRBV28 to TRBJ2-4; tentative D call: TRBD2 (6 bases). The CDR3 DNA is TGTGCCAGCAGTGATCCGGGGGTGAAAAACATTCAGTACTTC. It codes for CASSDPGVKNIQYF.